Listed here are 23 T cell receptor beta chains from one sample, sequenced in a study of technical replicates of blood from a handful of donors. The repertoire was sequenced with immunoSEQ multiplex PCR; TCRdb's copy has only in-frame clones and lacks some. Here the sample spans some 100,000 clones, roughly 95% being singletons. Sequencing was carried out using T cells isolated from PBMCs. The receptors were gathered from a human donor in good health.

The chain carries TRBV7-9 and TRBJ2-7; TRBD2 matches 13 bases. The V gene end was trimmed by 5 bases and the J gene end by 7 bases; junction bases not matched to a gene: 8. Germline-derived CDR1 and CDR2 are SEHNR and FQNEAQ (reference sequence). There are 15 residues in the CDR3. CDR3 amino acids: CASSPTAGLAGEQYF. CDR3 nucleotide sequence: TGTGCCAGCAGCCCCACGGCGGGACTAGCGGGAGAGCAGTACTTC.

The chain couples TRBV7-8 to TRBJ1-5; TRBD1 aligns across 10 bases. The CDR3 length is 15 residues. Germline lookup yields CDR1 SGHVS and CDR2 FQNEAQ. The trim removed 1 base at V and 5 bases at J, leaving 2 bases unmatched. CDR3 DNA sequence: TGTGCCAGCAGCTTAGGTGGGACAGGGGATCAGCCCCAGCATTTT. Its protein is CASSLGGTGDQPQHF.

The rearrangement links TRBV6-5 to TRBJ1-2; 7 bases line up with TRBD1. CDR1 MNHEY and CDR2 SVGAGI come from the germline V gene. V was clipped by 6 bases and J by 5 bases; unmatched bases: 9. The CDR3 sequence is 14 residues long. In DNA form, the CDR3 reads TGTGCCAGCAGGCGACCGGGACAGTTTTATGGCTACACCTTC. It translates to CASRRPGQFYGYTF.

This chain uses TRBV14 with TRBJ2-3; 11 bases line up with TRBD2. V was pared by 1 base and J by 9 bases, with 6 bases of the junction left unmatched. Per the germline V gene, CDR1 is SGHDN and CDR2 is FVKESK. The CDR3 loop spans 15 amino acids. CDR3 DNA sequence: TGTGCCAGCAGCCAAGCTACTAGCGGGAGCCGGACGCAGTATTTT. As protein: CASSQATSGSRTQYF.

The DNA for the CDR3 is TGTGCCAGCAGTTTACAGTTATTCTCTGGAAACACCATATATTTT. It encodes CASSLQLFSGNTIYF. The chain recombines TRBV6-5 with TRBJ1-3; no definite D call. V lost 4 bases and J 0 bases, leaving 10 bases between the germline ends. Looked up from germline, CDR1 is MNHEY and CDR2 is SVGAGI. This CDR3 comprises 15 residues.

This chain links TRBV7-2 with TRBJ2-2, with TRBD2 as a possible D gene (6 bases). From germline, CDR1 is SGHTA and CDR2 FQGNSA. The CDR3 totals 14 residues. The V end lost 0 bases, the J end lost 6 bases, and 8 bases lay between the germline ends. CDR3 loop: CASSLATRAGELFF. DNA of the CDR3: TGTGCCAGCAGCTTAGCGACTAGGGCCGGGGAGCTGTTTTTT.

This chain joins TRBV4-1 and TRBJ2-7; TRBD1 matches at 7 bases. This CDR3 has 17 amino acids. Germline trimming cut 5 bases from V and 2 bases from J; bases unmatched to any gene: 15. Germline V gene sequence: CDR1 MGHRA, CDR2 YSYEKL. CDR3 in amino acids: CASSFGQAMTRPYEQYF. The CDR3, as DNA: TGCGCCAGCAGCTTCGGACAGGCAATGACAAGACCCTACGAGCAGTACTTC.

On this clone itself: A read error may produce the germline difference seen at one junction end. The genes are TRBV7-7 and TRBJ2-2; weak D call: TRBD2 (5 bases). Germline assignment: CDR1 SSHAT and CDR2 FNYEAQ (reference sequence). The CDR3 extends over 16 amino acids. CDR3 protein: CASSPAGAGDTGELFF. Here the CDR3 DNA reads TGTGCTAGCAGTCCAGCCGGCGCCGGGGACACCGGGGAGCTGTTTTTT. The whole variable domain, filled in from reference TRBV7-7 and TRBJ2-2, reads GAGVSQSPRYKVTKRGQDVTLRCDPISSHATLYWYQQALGQGPEFLTYFNYEAQPDKSGLPSDRFSAERPEGSISTLTIQRTEQRDSAMYRCASSPAGAGDTGELFFGEGSRLTVL.

This chain connects TRBV2 to TRBJ2-1; 7 positions match TRBD2. The CDR3 is made up of 15 amino acids. With V trimmed by 6 bases and J by 6 bases, 11 bases remained unmatched. From germline, CDR1 is SNHLY and CDR2 FYNNEI. The CDR3 here is CASRTGTTIFNEQFF. CDR3 sequence (DNA): TGTGCCAGCAGGACCGGGACTACCATTTTCAATGAGCAGTTCTTC. Full variable domain (missing parts from reference TRBV2 and TRBJ2-1): EPEVTQTPSHQVTQMGQEVILRCVPISNHLYFYWYRQILGQKVEFLVSFYNNEISEKSEIFDDQFSVERPDGSNFTLKIRSTKLEDSAMYFCASRTGTTIFNEQFFGPGTRLTVL.

V usage is TRBV7-2 and J usage is TRBJ2-1; 7 positions agree with TRBD2. The CDR3 is made up of 14 amino acids. The germline V gene has CDR1 SGHTA and CDR2 FQGNSA. J lost 8 bases, V lost 0 bases, and 4 bases had no gene match. Here the CDR3 DNA reads TGTGCCAGCAGCTTAGCACTAGCGATCCATGAGCAGTTCTTC. Translated: CASSLALAIHEQFF. The full variable domain, rest sourced from reference TRBV7-2 and TRBJ2-1, is GAGVSQSPSNKVTEKGKDVELRCDPISGHTALYWYRQSLGQGLEFLIYFQGNSAPDKSGLPSDRFSAERTGGSVSTLTIQRTQQEDSAVYLCASSLALAIHEQFFGPGTRLTVL.

A remark on this clone: Other nucleotide sequences from this sample produce the same CDR3. The chain combines TRBV6-5 with TRBJ1-1; a possible D gene is TRBD1 (6 bases). The CDR3 sequence is 14 residues long. Germline CDR1 reads MNHEY; CDR2 reads SVGAGI. Trimming took off 2 bases at V and 5 bases at J, with 12 bases between the two ends. This CDR3 is CASSYTDRNTEAFF. The CDR3 DNA reads TGTGCCAGCAGTTACACGGACAGAAATACTGAAGCTTTCTTT.

The gene calls are TRBV5-1 and TRBJ2-2; TRBD2 aligns across 11 bases. The CDR3 is 15 residues long. CDR1 and CDR2 (germline): SGHRS, YFSETQ. The V segment lost 6 bases and the J segment 7 bases; nucleotides outside the gene matches: 8. The CDR3 DNA reads TGCGCCAGCAAACTAGCGGGAGAACAAGTCGGGGAGCTGTTTTTT. This encodes CASKLAGEQVGELFF. The whole variable domain, filled in from reference TRBV5-1 and TRBJ2-2, reads KAGVTQTPRYLIKTRGQQVTLSCSPISGHRSVSWYQQTPGQGLQFLFEYFSETQRNKGNFPGRFSGRQFSNSRSEMNVSTLELGDSALYLCASKLAGEQVGELFFGEGSRLTVL.

This sequence joins TRBV19 and TRBJ2-2; a weak D match, TRBD2 (6 bases). The CDR3 is made up of 13 amino acids. Trimming removed 3 bases from V and 8 bases from J, with 10 bases in between. CDR1 LNHDA and CDR2 SQIVND come from the germline V gene (reference sequence). CDR3 protein: CASSIQLAGELFF. CDR3 nucleotide sequence: TGTGCCAGTAGTATCCAACTAGCTGGGGAGCTGTTTTTT.

Note on this clone: Sequence at one end of the junction differs from germline and may be a read error. The chain recombines TRBV7-9 with TRBJ2-7; a weak D match, TRBD1 (6 bases). The CDR3 covers 13 residues. Per germline, CDR1 SEHNR and CDR2 FQNEAQ (reference sequence). For the CDR3, the DNA is TGTGCCAGCAGCTTAGGAGCTACAGGGTTAGGGGACTTC. The encoded protein is CASSLGATGLGDF.

The chain is built from TRBV13 and TRBJ2-7; D is possibly TRBD2 (6 bases). Trimming took 5 bases from V and 9 from J, leaving 20 bases between them. Germline CDR1 reads PRHDT; CDR2 reads FYEKMQ (reference sequence). The CDR3 is 14 amino acids. The DNA for the CDR3 is TGTGCCAGCAGCCCTACTAGCTCCACGCCCGGGCAGTACTTC. It is translated as CASSPTSSTPGQYF.

The rearrangement joins TRBV30 to TRBJ2-5, with a possible D match to TRBD2 (6 bases). This CDR3 has 12 residues. V lost 0 bases to trimming and J lost 7 bases, with 9 bases between them. Germline V gene data show CDR1 as GTSNPN and CDR2 as SVGIG (reference sequence). CDR3 sequence reads: CAWSVLGGTQYF. For the CDR3, the DNA is TGTGCCTGGAGTGTACTCGGGGGGACCCAGTACTTC.

The rearrangement uses TRBV9 and TRBJ2-5; D is perhaps TRBD1 (6 bases). With 3 bases removed from V and 3 bases from J, the gap between germline ends came to 9 bases. The CDR3 runs 13 residues. Per germline, CDR1 SGDLS and CDR2 YYNGEE. The chain's CDR3 is CASSARQEETQYF. The CDR3, as DNA: TGTGCCAGCAGCGCCCGACAGGAAGAGACCCAGTACTTC.

V gene TRBV10-1 combines with J gene TRBJ2-5; 9 positions match TRBD2. The V and J ends lost 2 bases and 4 bases, in that order; junction bases with no gene match: 8. CDR1 and CDR2 (germline): WNHNN, SYGVQD (reference sequence). The CDR3 has 16 residues. For the CDR3, the DNA is TGCGCCAGCAGTGAGAAAACGGTGGGACTAGCAGAGACCCAGTACTTC. This translates into CASSEKTVGLAETQYF.

The V call is TRBV5-4, the J call TRBJ1-6; possible D gene TRBD1, 6 bases. Looked up from germline, CDR1 is SGHNT and CDR2 is YYREEE (reference sequence). V was trimmed by 2 bases and J by 13 bases, leaving 19 bases between them. The CDR3 is 15 residues long. The CDR3 reads CASSFSRDTSGPLHF. The CDR3 DNA reads as TGTGCCAGCAGCTTTTCCCGGGACACCTCTGGGCCCCTCCACTTT.

V gene TRBV11-3 combines with J gene TRBJ2-3; 7 bases are a match to TRBD2. The CDR3 extends over 15 amino acids. Germline values: CDR1 SGHNT, CDR2 YENEEA. V was pared by 2 bases and J by 2 bases, with 4 bases of the junction left unmatched. In DNA, the CDR3 is TGTGCCAGCAGCTTACGCGGGAGCACCACAGATACGCAGTATTTT. Translating it yields CASSLRGSTTDTQYF.

This clone appeared once. The CDR3 region is CASRLSGGGNEKLFF. The CDR3 DNA follows: TGTGCCAGCAGACTCTCAGGGGGCGGTAATGAAAAACTGTTTTTT. V is TRBV6-6 and J is TRBJ1-4; 8 bases match TRBD1. Trimming cost V 6 bases and J 4 bases; bases outside gene matches: 7. In germline, CDR1 is MNHNY, CDR2 SVGAGI (reference sequence). This CDR3 comprises 15 residues.

This chain links TRBV19 with TRBJ2-1, with 10 bases that match TRBD2. This CDR3 region has 18 residues. Germline CDR1 LNHDA, CDR2 SQIVND (reference sequence). Germline trimming cut 6 bases from V and 7 bases from J; bases unmatched to any gene: 18. CDR3 region: CASSWTSGSLHPVNEQFF. For the CDR3, the DNA is TGTGCCAGTAGCTGGACTAGCGGATCCCTCCACCCAGTGAATGAGCAGTTCTTC.

V gene TRBV15 combines with J gene TRBJ2-5; tentatively, D is TRBD2 (6 bases). The CDR3 is 13 residues long. CDR1 is LNHNV, CDR2 YYDKDF, per germline (reference sequence). Trimming cost V 10 bases and J 1 base, with 13 bases left between them. The CDR3 DNA is TGTGCCATCCGCTGGGACTCCCAAGAGACCCAGTACTTC. This translates into CAIRWDSQETQYF. Full variable domain (rest looked up from reference TRBV15 and TRBJ2-5): DAMVIQNPRYQVTQFGKPVTLSCSQTLNHNVMYWYQQKSSQAPKLLFHYYDKDFNNEADTPDNFQSRRPNTSFCFLDIRSPGLGDTAMYLCAIRWDSQETQYFGPGTRLLVL.